The TCR beta chain described here comes from a study of T cells after yellow fever vaccination. Study findings and constraints: Weaker, the secondary response peaked sooner, at day 5 versus 15. Among all clonotypes, a small share was observed in both CD4 and CD8 compartments.

Notes on this clonotype: The antigen is undetermined.

Unmatched junction bases numbered 3, after V lost 4 bases and J lost 4 bases. This CDR3 has 14 amino acids. Per germline, CDR1 SGHKS and CDR2 YYEKEE (reference sequence). TCR cDNA was made by 5'RACE template switching, adding a universal primer site and UMIs. In TCRdb, the 5' RACE reads were re-called with MiXCR into one record per CDR3 protein. The sample has around 300,000 distinct CDR3 sequences, 10% to 15% seen once. This clonotype originated in a man aged 30 to 39 who received the YFV17D yellow fever vaccine. Sequencing was performed on CD4+ T cells sorted from PBMCs, taken 45 days after the yellow fever booster vaccination. This chain joins TRBV5-5 and TRBJ2-3, with TRBD2 matching over 10 bases. The CDR3 nucleotides read TGTGCCAGCAGCCACGGGACTAGCGCAGATACGCAGTATTTT. It yields the protein CASSHGTSADTQYF. The full variable domain, completed using reference TRBV5-5 and TRBJ2-3, is DAGVTQSPTHLIKTRGQQVTLRCSPISGHKSVSWYQQVLGQGPQFIFQYYEKEERGRGNFPDRFSARQFPNYSSELNVNALLLGDSALYLCASSHGTSADTQYFGPGTRLTVL.